Listed below are T cell receptor beta chains from one sample, sequenced in a study of blood T cell repertoires in COVID-19. The method was immunoSEQ multiplex PCR; TCRdb's version includes in-frame clones alone and lacks a portion of them. This table holds about 120,000 clones, around 89% found once. The sample comprised peripheral blood. Source of these receptors: a man aged 65 to 79 with active or convalescent COVID-19. CDR3s include the opening cysteine and the closing phenylalanine or tryptophan. A D gene is named only where the DNA matches it firmly. Expanded clones are given a class, and other clones once, few, many or no size at all.

>.|TRBV18|.|TRBJ2-7
TGTGCCAGCTCACCACCGGGGGCAACCTCCTACGAGCAGTACTTC
CASSPPGATSYEQYF
>.|TRBV28|.|TRBJ2-2
TGTGCCAGCAGTTTAAATTCGGTCGGGGAGCTGTTTTTT
CASSLNSVGELFF
>few|TRBV18|TRBD2|TRBJ2-7
TGTGCCAGCTCACCCGGCGGGAGCCTCTCCTACGAGCAGTACTTC
CASSPGGSLSYEQYF
>.|TRBV18|.|TRBJ1-1
TGTGCCAGCTCATCACTGGTTCAGGGAGGAAAGACTGAAGCTTTCTTT
CASSSLVQGGKTEAFF
>.|TRBV7-3|TRBD2|TRBJ2-1
TGTGCCAGCAGCCCCGGGGGGGAGCTTAATGAGCAGTTCTTC
CASSPGGELNEQFF
>.|TRBV7-9|.|TRBJ2-7
TGTGCCAGCAGCTTAGCCGGGCCAGAGGGCTCCTACGAGCAGTACTTC
CASSLAGPEGSYEQYF
>.|TRBV7-2|.|TRBJ2-7
TGTGCCAGCAGCTTAAGGGGCGGGACCTCCTACGAGCAGTACTTC
CASSLRGGTSYEQYF
>.|TRBV28|TRBD1|TRBJ2-3
TGTGCCAGCAGTTGGGACAGAAGCACAGATACGCAGTATTTT
CASSWDRSTDTQYF
>.|TRBV19|.|TRBJ2-6
TGTGCCAGTAACCCCGGGGTCACAGGGGGGGTTCCTGGGGCCAACGTCCTGACTTTC
CASNPGVTGGVPGANVLTF
>.|TRBV29-1|.|TRBJ1-1
TGCAGCTTTGGGGGAGGCTCGAACACTGAAGCTTTCTTT
CSFGGGSNTEAFF
>.|TRBV7-2|TRBD1|TRBJ2-7
TGTGCCAGCAGCTTAGGGACAGGCTGGTACGAGCAGTACTTC
CASSLGTGWYEQYF
>.|TRBV12-3/TRBV12-4|.|TRBJ2-5
TGTGCCAGCAGTCCCGGAGGTCAAGAGACCCAGTACTTC
CASSPGGQETQYF
>.|TRBV28|.|TRBJ2-3
TGTGCCAGCAGTCCTTCAAGGGGGACAGATACGCAGTATTTT
CASSPSRGTDTQYF
>.|TRBV7-8|.|TRBJ2-7
TGTGCCAGCAGCTTAGCAGGGGCCTACGAGCAGTACTTC
CASSLAGAYEQYF
>.|TRBV6-5|.|TRBJ1-2
TGTGCCAGCAGCACCCGGAGCAACTATGGCTACACCTTC
CASSTRSNYGYTF
>.|TRBV19|.|TRBJ1-6
TGTGCCAGTAGTATAGCAGGGTCGGAATCACCCCTCCACTTT
CASSIAGSESPLHF
>once|TRBV4-1|.|TRBJ2-3
TGCGCCAGCAGCCAAGATCCGGGACACACAGATACGCAGTATTTT
CASSQDPGHTDTQYF
>.|TRBV19|TRBD1|TRBJ2-1
TGTGCCAGTAGTACAAGGACAGGGGGGCACAATGAGCAGTTCTTC
CASSTRTGGHNEQFF
>.|TRBV7-8|TRBD2|TRBJ2-1
TGTGCCAGCAGCTCACGAGCGGGAGCTTACAATGAGCAGTTCTTC
CASSSRAGAYNEQFF
>.|TRBV28|.|TRBJ1-5
TGTGCCAGCAGTTTGTCGGGGGGATTTAGCAATCAGCCCCAGCATTTT
CASSLSGGFSNQPQHF
>.|TRBV2|.|TRBJ2-2
TGTGCAACCCAGGGGGGCCCGAACACCGGGGAGCTGTTTTTT
CATQGGPNTGELFF
>.|TRBV11-2|.|TRBJ2-2
TGTGCCAGCAGCTTTTCCGGGGGAACCGGGGAGCTGTTTTTT
CASSFSGGTGELFF
>.|TRBV28|TRBD2|TRBJ2-3
TGTGCCAGCAGTTTATCGGCTAGCGGGAGTTTATCAGATACGCAGTATTTT
CASSLSASGSLSDTQYF
>.|TRBV5-4|TRBD2|TRBJ2-7
TGTGCCAGCACCCGGTGGGGGGGAGTCGGCGGGCAGTACTTC
CASTRWGGVGGQYF
>.|TRBV28|.|TRBJ1-1
TGTGCCAGCAGTGCATACCCTCAGGGCACTGAAGCTTTCTTT
CASSAYPQGTEAFF
>.|TRBV10-2|.|TRBJ1-5
TGCGCCAGCAGTGAAATTATATCTCTTAGCAATCAGCCCCAGCATTTT
CASSEIISLSNQPQHF
>.|TRBV5-4|TRBD2|TRBJ2-2
TGTGCCAGCAGCTTGGGGCTAGCGGGGAACACCGGGGAGCTGTTTTTT
CASSLGLAGNTGELFF
>.|TRBV5-1|.|TRBJ2-7
TGCGCCAGCGGTAAGGGAGGATTGGACACCTACGAGCAGTACTTC
CASGKGGLDTYEQYF
>.|TRBV7-9|.|TRBJ2-7
TGTGCCAGCAGCCCACCCTGGGGGGACGAGCAGTACTTC
CASSPPWGDEQYF
>once|TRBV5-1|.|TRBJ2-7
TGCGCCAGCAGCTTGGGTCAGGGGTCCTACGAGCAGTACTTC
CASSLGQGSYEQYF
>.|TRBV11-2|.|TRBJ2-1
TGTGCCAGCAGCTTAGCTGGCGGGCCCATAGCTCTTGGGCAGTTCTTC
CASSLAGGPIALGQFF
>.|TRBV2|.|TRBJ1-6
TGTGCCAGTTGGGCCGGGGACTTTAATTCACCCCTCCACTTT
CASWAGDFNSPLHF
>.|TRBV11-2|.|TRBJ1-4
TGTGCCAGCAGCCGCCGACAGTCTGGAACGGGTGAAAAACTGTTTTTT
CASSRRQSGTGEKLFF
>.|TRBV6-1|.|TRBJ2-6
TGTGCCAGCAGTGGAGCGGGCAACTCTGGGGCCAACGTCCTGACTTTC
CASSGAGNSGANVLTF
>.|TRBV10-3|TRBD1|TRBJ1-1
TGTGCCATCAGTGAGGGGCCGGGACAGGGGGGACGGGCTGAAGCTTTCTTT
CAISEGPGQGGRAEAFF
>.|TRBV19|.|TRBJ2-5
TGTGCCAGTAGTGGAGGAGTACAAGAGACCCAGTACTTC
CASSGGVQETQYF
>.|TRBV5-6|.|TRBJ2-6
TGTGCCAGCAGCTTGCCAGGGCTTGGGGCCAACGTCCTGACTTTC
CASSLPGLGANVLTF
>.|TRBV5-6|.|TRBJ2-7
TGTGCCAGCAGCCGTTCAGGGGTCTCCTACGAGCAGTACTTC
CASSRSGVSYEQYF
>.|TRBV7-9|.|TRBJ1-5
TGTGCCAGCAGCCCCCTAGAGAGTCAGCCCCAGCATTTT
CASSPLESQPQHF
>.|TRBV25-1|.|TRBJ2-2
TGTGCCAGCAGTGACACAGGCCCCGCGAACACCGGGGAGCTGTTTTTT
CASSDTGPANTGELFF